One and the same sample provided the 9 T cell receptor beta chains below, sequenced in a study of cytomegalovirus exposure and HLA in healthy donors (dated by TCRdb to the late 2010s). The library was generated by the immunoSEQ multiplex PCR assay. A mixture of 60 forward primers for TCR Vbeta segments and 13 reverse primers for TCR Jbeta segments was used in the multiplex PCR. TCRdb obtained this table from immuneACCESS and retained in-frame rearrangements with V and J assigned. These tables miss some clones; where compared with another copy, unresolved V genes account for less than half of the shortfall, and the remainder is unexplained. The sample table lists 170,000 or so clones, around 77% of them with a count of one. The ten largest clones add up to approximately 1.6% of the sample. The sample consisted of PBMCs. The receptors shown here come from a woman in her 30s in good health and CMV-seronegative.

The V gene is TRBV27, the J gene TRBJ2-1; maybe TRBD2 (6 bases). Trimming pared 8 bases from V and 6 bases from J, leaving 11 bases between. Germline V gene sequence: CDR1 MNHEY, CDR2 SMNVEV (reference sequence). The CDR3 has 12 residues. The CDR3 DNA sequence: TGTGCCAGCGCGGGGACTTTCAATGAGCAGTTCTTC. The encoded protein is CASAGTFNEQFF.

This chain links TRBV5-1 with TRBJ1-1; D gene uncertain. The CDR3 totals 17 residues. Germline CDR1 is SGHRS and CDR2 is YFSETQ. Trimming cost V 2 bases and J 1 base, with 18 bases left between them. CDR3 bases: TGCGCCAGCAGCTTTCTGGGCCACACTCGACAGAACACTGAAGCTTTCTTT. Translating it yields CASSFLGHTRQNTEAFF.

The chain has TRBV10-3 and TRBJ2-1, with a tentative D call TRBD2 (6 bases). Trimming left V 2 bases short and J 16 bases short, with 15 bases between. The CDR3 runs 12 residues. Germline CDR1 and CDR2: ENHRY and SYGVKD. CDR3 nucleotides: TGTGCCATCAGTGAGGTCCGGGAGTGGATCTTCTTC. This codes for CAISEVREWIFF.

This chain links TRBV28 with TRBJ1-4, with D possibly TRBD1 on 6 matching bases. The CDR3 extends over 13 amino acids. Germline CDR1 MDHEN, CDR2 SYDVKM. V was shortened by 3 bases and J by 9 bases, with 11 bases between the two germline ends. CDR3 loop: CASSFNTGKKLFF. CDR3 coding DNA: TGTGCCAGCAGTTTTAATACAGGGAAAAAACTGTTTTTT.

The V and J genes are TRBV20-1 and TRBJ2-7; D remains ambiguous. V lost 5 bases, J lost 6 bases, and 8 bases lay in between. Germline V lookup: CDR1 DFQATT, CDR2 SNEGSKA (reference sequence). The CDR3 totals 10 residues. The CDR3 sequence: CSAELREQYF. The CDR3 DNA reads TGCAGTGCTGAGTTGCGCGAGCAGTACTTC.

The CDR3 protein is CASSKDPGGASNQPQHF. The CDR3 DNA is TGCGCCAGCAGCAAGGATCCAGGGGGCGCGAGCAATCAGCCCCAGCATTTT. V is TRBV5-1 and J is TRBJ1-5, with 8 bases matching TRBD1. V shed 4 bases, J shed 1 base, and the junction held 10 bases outside the gene matches. The CDR3 runs 17 residues. CDR1 and CDR2 (germline): SGHRS, YFSETQ.

This chain connects TRBV5-4 to TRBJ2-7; TRBD1 aligns across 8 bases. The CDR3 has 13 residues. Germline CDR1 is SGHNT and CDR2 is YYREEE (reference sequence). The V and J ends lost 9 bases and 7 bases, in that order; junction bases with no gene match: 12. CDR3 residues: CATHADRVGEQYF. The CDR3 DNA reads as TGTGCCACCCATGCGGACAGGGTCGGAGAGCAGTACTTC.

The rearrangement joins TRBV25-1 to TRBJ1-1; 8 bases are shared with TRBD1. The CDR3 covers 17 residues. Germline V CDR1 and CDR2: MGHDK, SYGVNS. The V gene end was trimmed by 2 bases and the J gene end by 1 base; junction bases not matched to a gene: 9. DNA for the CDR3: TGTGCCAGCAGTGAAGGGGGCACCGGGACAGGGAACACTGAAGCTTTCTTT. Translating gives CASSEGGTGTGNTEAFF.

The chain joins TRBV5-1 to TRBJ2-7; TRBD1 matches 9 bases. The germline V gene has CDR1 SGHRS and CDR2 YFSETQ. J lost 2 bases, V lost 7 bases, and 7 bases had no gene match. CDR3 size: 14 residues. Here the CDR3 reads CASGRGQGAYEQYF. CDR3 DNA sequence: TGCGCCAGCGGTCGGGGACAGGGCGCCTACGAGCAGTACTTC. Supplemented by reference TRBV5-1 and TRBJ2-7, the full variable domain reads KAGVTQTPRYLIKTRGQQVTLSCSPISGHRSVSWYQQTPGQGLQFLFEYFSETQRNKGNFPGRFSGRQFSNSRSEMNVSTLELGDSALYLCASGRGQGAYEQYFGPGTRLTVT.